This paragraph reports one T cell receptor (beta chain). Antigen specificity is unknown. The CDR3 has 15 amino acids. V was clipped by 9 bases and J by 4 bases, with 20 bases between them. Germline values: CDR1 SGHTA, CDR2 FQGNSA. TCRdb called the PCR reads again in MiXCR, with one record for every CDR3 protein. This table holds over 15,000 distinct CDR3 sequences, approximately 48% found once. Documented time point: before preoperative PTX-NDP chemotherapy. Before surgery, patients were given preoperative paclitaxel-nedaplatin chemotherapy. This sample is part of a study of esophageal squamous cell carcinoma under preoperative chemotherapy. The study, taken as a whole, reports: After chemotherapy, TCR diversity rose significantly in peripheral T cells but not in tumor-infiltrating lymphocytes. Clonal contraction, more than amplification, hit abundant clones after paclitaxel-nedaplatin. After treatment, tumor-infiltrating lymphocytes seemed to come partly from incoming peripheral T cells, not only local changes.

The source is a human donor with esophageal squamous cell carcinoma. The donor label of this sample is uncertain. The chain combines TRBV7-2 with TRBJ2-3; D possibly corresponds to TRBD1 (5 bases). This material was obtained from a patient given preoperative chemotherapy. Here the CDR3 DNA reads TGTGCCAGGGGGTTAGGGGCCTCATGGGCAGATACGCAGTATTTT. Residues: CARGLGASWADTQYF.